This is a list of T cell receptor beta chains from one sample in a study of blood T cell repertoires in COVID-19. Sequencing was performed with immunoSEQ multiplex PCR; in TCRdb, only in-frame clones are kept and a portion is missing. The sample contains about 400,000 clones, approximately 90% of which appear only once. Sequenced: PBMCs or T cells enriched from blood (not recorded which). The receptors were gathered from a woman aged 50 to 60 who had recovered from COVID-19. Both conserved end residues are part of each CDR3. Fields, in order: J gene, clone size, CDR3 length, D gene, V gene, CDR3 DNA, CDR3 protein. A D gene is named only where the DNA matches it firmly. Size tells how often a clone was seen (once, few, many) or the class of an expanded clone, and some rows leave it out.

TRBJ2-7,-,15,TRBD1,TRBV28,TGTGCCAGCAGGGAATCCGGGACAGGGGTATACGAGCAGTACTTC,CASRESGTGVYEQYF
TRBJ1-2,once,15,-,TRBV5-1,TGCGCCAGCTCAACCGGGAATCAGAATGGCTATGGCTACACCTTC,CASSTGNQNGYGYTF
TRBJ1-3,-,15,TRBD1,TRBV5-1,TGCGCCAGCAGCTGGATGACAGGGGCTGGAAACACCATATATTTT,CASSWMTGAGNTIYF
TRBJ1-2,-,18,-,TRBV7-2,TGTGCCAGCAGCTTAGTGCTACAGGCTGATATAGCTAACTATGGCTACACCTTC,CASSLVLQADIANYGYTF
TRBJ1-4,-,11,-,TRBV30,TGTGCCTGGAGTAGGGGGATGGCTCTGTTTTTT,CAWSRGMALFF
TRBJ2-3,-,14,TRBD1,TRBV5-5,TGTGCCAGCAGCCCTGGACAGGGGGAAGATACGCAGTATTTT,CASSPGQGEDTQYF
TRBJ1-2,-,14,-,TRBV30,TGTGCCTGGAGTGACGGGATCGCGTCCTATGGCTACACCTTC,CAWSDGIASYGYTF
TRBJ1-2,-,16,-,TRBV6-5,TGTGCCAGCAGTTACCCCGCCCAGGTCGGAAACTATGGCTACACCTTC,CASSYPAQVGNYGYTF
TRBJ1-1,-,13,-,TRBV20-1,TGCAGTGCTAGTCGGTCCCGCTCGGCTGAAGCTTTCTTT,CSASRSRSAEAFF
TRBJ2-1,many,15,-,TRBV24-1,TGTGCCACCAGTGATTTGTCCGGTTTCGACAATGAGCAGTTCTTC,CATSDLSGFDNEQFF
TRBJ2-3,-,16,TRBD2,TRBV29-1,TGCAGCGTGGCCCTGACTAGCGGGGCCCGCACAGATACGCAGTATTTT,CSVALTSGARTDTQYF
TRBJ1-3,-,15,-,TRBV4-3,TGCGCCAGCAGCCCGGGGAGGGCTCGTAGAAACACCATATATTTT,CASSPGRARRNTIYF
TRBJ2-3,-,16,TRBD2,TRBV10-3,TGTGCCATCAGTGAGTCCAGCGGGGGGGCCACAGATACGCAGTATTTT,CAISESSGGATDTQYF
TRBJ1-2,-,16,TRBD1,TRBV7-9,TGTGCCAGCAGTGTGGTGACAGGGGGCCTTGGCTATGGCTACACCTTC,CASSVVTGGLGYGYTF
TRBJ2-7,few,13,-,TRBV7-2,TGTGCCAGCAGCTTTAACTACGGCTACGAGCAGTACTTC,CASSFNYGYEQYF
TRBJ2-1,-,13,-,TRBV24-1,TGTGCCACCTCTCGAGGATCCTACAATGAGCAGTTCTTC,CATSRGSYNEQFF
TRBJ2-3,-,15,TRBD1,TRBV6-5,TGTGCCAGCAGCCCGGGACAGGGGTTGGGAGATACGCAGTATTTT,CASSPGQGLGDTQYF
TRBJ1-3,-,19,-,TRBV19,TGTGCCAGTAGTATTACGGGGAGCCAGGCGGGCGTCTCTGGAAACACCATATATTTT,CASSITGSQAGVSGNTIYF
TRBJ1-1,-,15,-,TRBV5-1,TGCGCCAGCAGCTTGGGCCTACAGGTGAACACTGAAGCTTTCTTT,CASSLGLQVNTEAFF
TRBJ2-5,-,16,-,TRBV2,TGTGCCAGCAGTCAACCGGACAGCGCAATCCAAGAGACCCAGTACTTC,CASSQPDSAIQETQYF
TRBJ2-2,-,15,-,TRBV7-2,TGTGCCAGCAGCTTAGCGCGCTGGTTCTCCGGGGAGCTGTTTTTT,CASSLARWFSGELFF
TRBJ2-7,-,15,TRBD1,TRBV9,TGTGCCAGCAGCGAGGAGGGGGTGACAGGGGACGAGCAGTACTTC,CASSEEGVTGDEQYF
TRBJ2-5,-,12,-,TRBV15,TGTGCCACCAGCAGAGCGGGGGAGACCCAGTACTTC,CATSRAGETQYF